A selection of T cell receptor beta chains follows, all from one sample in a study of early T cells in non-severe SARS-CoV-2 infection. Using its own MiXCR run on the 5' RACE reads, TCRdb lists one record per CDR3 protein. Here the sample spans about 60,000 distinct CDR3 sequences, around 12% being singletons. The specimen was whole blood. The receptor set was obtained from an adult who was a healthcare worker with PCR-confirmed SARS-CoV-2 infection or an uninfected control (not recorded which). Both conserved end residues are part of each CDR3. D genes are given only for firm matches. A clone size is listed for some rows: how often the clone was seen (once, few, many), or a class if it is expanded.

v_call,j_call,d_call,cdr3_length,clone_size,cdr3_aa,cdr3_nt
TRBV11-2,TRBJ2-7,TRBD1,14,many,CASSSQGALSEQYF,TGTGCCAGCAGCTCTCAGGGGGCGCTTAGCGAGCAGTACTTC
TRBV29-1,TRBJ2-5,NA,12,NA,CSVSRQEETQYF,TGCAGCGTTTCCAGACAGGAAGAGACCCAGTACTTC
TRBV7-2,TRBJ2-1,TRBD2,14,NA,CASRPPTSRNEQFF,TGTGCCAGCAGGCCACCGACTAGCCGCAATGAGCAGTTCTTC
TRBV18,TRBJ2-1,TRBD1,15,NA,CASSPLGTGPNEQFF,TGTGCCAGCTCACCGCTCGGGACAGGGCCTAATGAGCAGTTCTTC
TRBV9,TRBJ2-7,TRBD1,17,few,CASSVGPGQGNSYEQYF,TGTGCCAGCAGCGTAGGCCCGGGACAGGGAAACTCCTACGAGCAGTACTTC
TRBV3-1,TRBJ2-1,NA,15,few,CASSQETSGYNEQFF,TGTGCCAGCAGCCAAGAAACGTCGGGGTACAATGAGCAGTTCTTC
TRBV7-2,TRBJ2-1,NA,11,many,CASSEYNEQFF,TGTGCCAGCAGCGAATACAATGAGCAGTTCTTC
TRBV28,TRBJ2-2,TRBD2,15,NA,CASLRLAENTGELFF,TGTGCCAGCCTTAGACTAGCGGAGAACACCGGGGAGCTGTTTTTT
TRBV6-5,TRBJ1-1,NA,14,NA,CASSPRAVNTEAFF,TGTGCCAGCAGTCCCAGGGCGGTGAACACTGAAGCTTTCTTT
TRBV7-2,TRBJ2-3,TRBD2,15,NA,CASSTSGTSGDTQYF,TGTGCCAGCAGCACTTCCGGGACTAGCGGAGATACGCAGTATTTT
TRBV3-1,TRBJ1-6,NA,14,NA,CASSQGTGRSPLHF,TGTGCCAGCAGCCAAGGCACAGGGAGGTCACCCCTCCACTTT
TRBV20-1,TRBJ1-3,TRBD1,18,many,CSARWGTGPLPSGNTIYF,TGCAGTGCTAGGTGGGGGACAGGGCCCCTACCCTCTGGAAACACCATATATTTT
TRBV6-2/TRBV6-3,TRBJ1-5,NA,12,NA,CASSPSVTHQHF,TGTGCCAGCAGCCCGTCGGTTACCCACCAGCATTTT
TRBV29-1,TRBJ1-2,NA,13,few,CSPRDRQTWGYTF,TGCAGCCCCCGGGACCGACAAACTTGGGGCTACACCTTC
TRBV20-1,TRBJ2-2,TRBD1,17,many,CSARVLSGQANTGELFF,TGCAGTGCTAGAGTCCTATCGGGACAGGCGAACACCGGGGAGCTGTTTTTT
TRBV11-3,TRBJ2-7,TRBD2,17,NA,CASSARAGLAGAREQYF,TGTGCCAGCAGCGCAAGGGCAGGTCTAGCGGGAGCTCGGGAGCAGTACTTC
TRBV6-1,TRBJ1-5,TRBD1,13,few,CASRETGVQPQHF,TGTGCCAGCAGGGAGACAGGGGTTCAGCCCCAGCATTTT
TRBV7-9,TRBJ1-3,NA,17,NA,CANSRLIWGDGGNTIYF,TGTGCCAACAGCCGCTTAATCTGGGGTGACGGTGGAAACACCATATATTTT
TRBV11-2,TRBJ2-3,NA,15,many,CASSLEWGKGDTQYF,TGTGCCAGCAGCTTAGAATGGGGGAAGGGAGATACGCAGTATTTT
TRBV29-1,TRBJ1-1,TRBD1,13,NA,CSVNRGANTEAFF,TGCAGCGTGAACAGGGGCGCAAACACTGAAGCTTTCTTT
TRBV5-5,TRBJ2-7,NA,13,many,CASSRDGYSEQYF,TGTGCCAGCAGCCGGGACGGCTACTCCGAGCAGTACTTC
TRBV30,TRBJ1-5,NA,13,few,CAWNLGSDQPQHF,TGTGCCTGGAATCTAGGCTCCGATCAGCCCCAGCATTTT
TRBV11-2,TRBJ2-1,TRBD2,16,few,CASSLDRSGRANEQFF,TGTGCCAGCAGCTTAGACCGGAGCGGGAGGGCTAATGAGCAGTTCTTC
TRBV20-1,TRBJ1-6,TRBD1,14,many,CSARDPTGNSPLHF,TGCAGTGCTAGAGATCCGACAGGGAATTCACCCCTCCACTTT
TRBV27,TRBJ2-1,TRBD2,17,many,CASSLGFSGRSSNEQFF,TGTGCCAGCAGTCTCGGGTTTAGCGGGAGGAGTAGTAATGAGCAGTTCTTC
TRBV7-2,TRBJ1-6,TRBD1,15,NA,CASSARQGQNSPLHF,TGTGCCAGCAGCGCCCGACAGGGGCAGAATTCACCCCTCCACTTT